The next 8 T cell receptor beta chains were all read from a single sample in a study of cytomegalovirus exposure and HLA in healthy donors. PCR involved 60 Vbeta and 13 Jbeta primers. The data were produced by immunoSEQ multiplex PCR, yet TCRdb's version contains in-frame clones alone and is incomplete. The data show 100,000 to 150,000 clones, 70% to 80% seen once. Sequenced input: PBMCs. The receptors come from a woman aged 60-75 years in good health and CMV-seropositive.

The chain has TRBV10-2 and TRBJ2-1; maybe TRBD1 (6 bases). The CDR3 spans 12 residues. Germline lookup yields CDR1 WSHSY and CDR2 SAAADI. Trimming stripped 9 bases from V and 2 bases from J, with 8 bases between. The CDR3 loop is CASWDTYNEQFF. The CDR3 bases are TGCGCCAGTTGGGACACCTACAATGAGCAGTTCTTC.

The chain recombines TRBV25-1 with TRBJ1-4; no clear D. CDR3 length: 13 residues. Trimming removed 5 bases from V and 6 bases from J, with 10 bases in between. Germline V gives CDR1 MGHDK, CDR2 SYGVNS. In DNA, the CDR3 is TGTGCCAGCAGTATAAGGGAGTATGAAAAACTGTTTTTT. This encodes CASSIREYEKLFF.

The chain joins TRBV5-8 to TRBJ2-6; tentatively, D is TRBD1 (6 bases). V was clipped by 4 bases and J by 0 bases, with 11 bases between them. CDR1 is SGHTS, CDR2 YDEGEE, per germline. The CDR3 is 16 amino acids. CDR3 DNA sequence: TGTGCCAGCAGCCCCGGGACACTCTCTGGGGCCAACGTCCTGACTTTC. Protein: CASSPGTLSGANVLTF.

V usage is TRBV9 and J usage is TRBJ2-2; the D gene is possibly TRBD1 (6 bases). The CDR3 sequence is 18 residues long. Trimming cost V 1 base and J 3 bases, with 19 bases left between them. Germline V gene sequence: CDR1 SGDLS, CDR2 YYNGEE. The CDR3 nucleotides read TGTGCCAGCAGCGTACCCCAACAGGGTAAAGTCGACACCGGGGAGCTGTTTTTT. Residues: CASSVPQQGKVDTGELFF. Using reference TRBV9 and TRBJ2-2 for the parts outside the CDR3, the full variable domain is DSGVTQTPKHLITATGQRVTLRCSPRSGDLSVYWYQQSLDQGLQFLIQYYNGEERAKGNILERFSAQQFPDLHSELNLSSLELGDSALYFCASSVPQQGKVDTGELFFGEGSRLTVL.

Worth noting for this clone: Other DNA sequences in this sample translate to the same CDR3. The chain recombines TRBV18 with TRBJ1-1; D is undetermined. CDR3 length equals 13 residues. Germline-derived CDR1 and CDR2 are KGHSH and LQKENI. Trimming stripped 3 bases from V and 1 base from J, with 6 bases between. CDR3 sequence (DNA): TGTGCCAGCTCACCGGGAGAGAACACTGAAGCTTTCTTT. Protein product: CASSPGENTEAFF.

The chain joins TRBV28 to TRBJ1-2; D is possibly TRBD1 (5 bases). Germline V gene lookup returns CDR1 MDHEN and CDR2 SYDVKM. There are 15 residues in the CDR3. The V end was cut by 5 bases, the J end by 2 bases, with 15 bases between. The CDR3 loop reads CASSSHGGGNYGYTF. Here the CDR3 DNA reads TGTGCCAGCAGTAGCCATGGGGGGGGGAACTATGGCTACACCTTC.

For this clone: Mismatch with germline at one junction end may stem from a read error. This chain connects TRBV9 to TRBJ1-2; the D gene is possibly TRBD1 (6 bases). CDR3 length: 13 residues. CDR1 is SGDLS, CDR2 YYNGEE, per germline. CDR3 DNA sequence: TGTGCCAGCAGCGTAGGTATGGACAGCGTATTCAACTTC. It specifies CASSVGMDSVFNF.

Only one count was recorded for this clone. The V and J genes are TRBV7-9 and TRBJ2-5; 7 bases align to TRBD2. CDR1 is SEHNR, CDR2 FQNEAQ, per germline (reference sequence). This CDR3 spans 11 amino acids. The ends lost 8 bases at V and 5 bases at J; junction bases unmatched: 2. The CDR3: CASLGGETQYF. The DNA for the CDR3 is TGTGCCAGCTTGGGGGGGGAGACCCAGTACTTC.